The 10 T cell receptor delta chains listed next were all sequenced from one sample in a study of delta chains in infants with herpesvirus infections. PBMC RNA was reverse transcribed using gamma-chain- and delta-chain-specific primers. TCRdb re-analyzed the RT-PCR reads via CATT. The sample holds hundreds of delta-chain clones, approximately 37% seen once. The material sequenced was peripheral blood, taken at time point 2 of longitudinal follow-up. These receptor sequences come from a human donor who was a Ugandan infant, either HIV-exposed or HIV-unexposed (not recorded which).

In this sample, this clone is large. J is TRDJ1 and V is TRDV1; 7 bases agree with TRDD3. V was clipped by 0 bases and J by 4 bases; unmatched bases: 23. Germline V CDR1 and CDR2: TSWWSYY, QGS. There are 21 residues in the CDR3. CDR3 region: CALGELEKTYGYWGGSDKLIF. As DNA, the CDR3 is TGTGCTCTTGGGGAACTAGAAAAAACCTACGGATACTGGGGAGGGAGCGATAAACTCATCTTT.

Comments on this clone: A far larger clone is a single base away, which makes a read error likely. The chain links TRDV1 to TRDJ1; 9 bases agree with TRDD2. The CDR3 has 20 amino acids. Germline V lookup: CDR1 TSWWSYY, CDR2 QGS. V lost 1 base, J lost 1 base, and 16 bases stayed unmatched. This CDR3 is CALGEPWPSYASGGTDKLIF. As DNA, the CDR3 is TGTGCTCTTGGGGAACCTTGGCCTTCCTACGCCTCTGGGGGCACCGATAAACTCATCTTT.

This clone is labeled hyperexpanded (1% or more). This chain joins TRDV2 and TRDJ2; 9 nucleotides agree with TRDD3. Germline assignment: CDR1 GEAIGNYY and CDR2 EKD. The CDR3 contains 18 residues. The ends lost 3 bases at V and 0 bases at J; junction bases unmatched: 10. CDR3 loop: CACDQGWGMNPLTAQLFF. The CDR3 DNA follows: TGTGCCTGTGACCAAGGCTGGGGGATGAACCCTTTGACAGCACAACTCTTCTTT.

Relative to its sample, this clone is large. The V gene is TRDV2, the J gene TRDJ1; TRDD3 matches 12 bases. Trimming took 3 bases from V and 5 from J; bases not matched to a gene: 9. Germline V lookup: CDR1 GEAIGNYY, CDR2 EKD. CDR3 length: 16 residues. This CDR3 reads CACDVLGDTPMDKLIF. The CDR3, as DNA: TGTGCCTGTGACGTACTGGGGGATACCCCTATGGATAAACTCATCTTT.

The CDR3 DNA is TGTGCTCTTGGGGCACCCCAAGGGGGGGGACCCTACACCGATAAACTCATCTTT. Its translation is CALGAPQGGGPYTDKLIF. This chain joins TRDV1 and TRDJ1; D possibly corresponds to TRDD3 (6 bases). Germline V CDR1 and CDR2: TSWWSYY, QGS. The V and J ends lost 4 bases and 0 bases respectively, with 21 bases between them. CDR3 length equals 18 residues.

This clone is large within its sample. The same CDR3 arises from other DNA sequences in this sample as well. This rearrangement joins TRDV1 to TRDJ1; 10 bases map to TRDD3. In germline, CDR1 is TSWWSYY, CDR2 QGS. With 2 bases clipped from V and 9 bases from J, the junction kept 9 bases outside the gene matches. This CDR3 has 15 amino acids. The CDR3 sequence is CALGENRGIRRELIF. CDR3 DNA: TGTGCTCTTGGGGAAAATAGGGGGATACGCCGGGAACTCATCTTT.

Relative to its sample, this clone is large. This chain uses TRDV1 with TRDJ1; 9 positions agree with TRDD3. The germline V gene has CDR1 TSWWSYY and CDR2 QGS. The V gene end was trimmed by 3 bases and the J gene end by 0 bases; junction bases not matched to a gene: 23. CDR3 length: 22 amino acids. CDR3 in amino acids: CALGDSLEAPAYWGTHTDKLIF. CDR3 sequence (DNA): TGTGCTCTTGGGGATAGTTTGGAAGCCCCCGCTTACTGGGGGACCCACACCGATAAACTCATCTTT.

About this clone: A far larger clone is only one base removed, so a read error is likely. Other nucleotide sequences from this sample produce the same CDR3. The chain links TRDV1 to TRDJ1; TRDD3 agrees at 8 bases. The CDR3 runs 16 residues. The germline V gene encodes CDR1 TSWWSYY and CDR2 QGS. The CDR3: CALGPFIGGYTVKLIF. The CDR3 bases are TGTGCTCTGGGTCCCTTTATCGGGGGATATACCGTTAAACTCATCTTT.

This clone turned up a few times. A far bigger clonotype differs at one base, so this is likely a read error. The chain carries TRAV38-2/DV8 and TRDJ1; D ambiguous. CDR1 TSESDYY and CDR2 QEAYKQQN come from the germline V gene. The CDR3 sequence is 19 residues long. CDR3 sequence: CAYGSAGPRRPTYTDKLIF. The CDR3 DNA is TGTGCTTATGGGAGCGCGGGCCCACGTCGCCCCACGTACACCGATAAACTCATCTTT.

This clone was detected once. A much larger clone differs by one base, so this may be a read error. The chain carries TRAV23/DV6 and TRDJ1; maybe TRDD2 (5 bases). Trimming pared 2 bases from V and 0 bases from J, leaving 14 bases between. Per the germline V gene, CDR1 is NTAFDY and CDR2 is IRPDVSE (reference sequence). The CDR3 has 15 amino acids. In nucleotides, the CDR3 is TGTGCAGCAAGGACCTTCGCTTTACACACCGATAAACTCATCTTT. Protein sequence: CAARTFALHTDKLIF.